The subject of this entry is one T cell receptor (beta chain). Antigen: not known. The sample is drawn from a study of cytomegalovirus exposure and HLA in healthy donors. Study conclusions and caveats: Overall, about 160 TCR beta chains were annotated as cytomegalovirus-associated. In vitro confirmation showed three CMV-associated chains to be CMV antigen specific.

The V gene's germline CDR1 is MGHRA and CDR2 YSYEKL. The CDR3 runs to 17 residues. J lost 8 bases, V lost 4 bases, and 18 bases had no gene match. A multiplex PCR was run with 60 Vbeta primers and 13 Jbeta primers. The protocol was immunoSEQ multiplex PCR, while the TCRdb copy is restricted to in-frame clones and leaves out a portion. Among roughly 190,000 clones listed, approximately 70% were seen once. Input material: PBMCs. The V call is TRBV4-1, the J call TRBJ1-2; 8 nucleotides agree with TRBD1. The receptor was derived from a woman aged 25 to 39 in good health and CMV-seronegative. The CDR3 loop reads CASSRTPLDRGRRGYTF. The CDR3 DNA follows: TGCGCCAGCAGCCGAACCCCCCTCGACAGGGGACGGAGGGGCTACACCTTC.